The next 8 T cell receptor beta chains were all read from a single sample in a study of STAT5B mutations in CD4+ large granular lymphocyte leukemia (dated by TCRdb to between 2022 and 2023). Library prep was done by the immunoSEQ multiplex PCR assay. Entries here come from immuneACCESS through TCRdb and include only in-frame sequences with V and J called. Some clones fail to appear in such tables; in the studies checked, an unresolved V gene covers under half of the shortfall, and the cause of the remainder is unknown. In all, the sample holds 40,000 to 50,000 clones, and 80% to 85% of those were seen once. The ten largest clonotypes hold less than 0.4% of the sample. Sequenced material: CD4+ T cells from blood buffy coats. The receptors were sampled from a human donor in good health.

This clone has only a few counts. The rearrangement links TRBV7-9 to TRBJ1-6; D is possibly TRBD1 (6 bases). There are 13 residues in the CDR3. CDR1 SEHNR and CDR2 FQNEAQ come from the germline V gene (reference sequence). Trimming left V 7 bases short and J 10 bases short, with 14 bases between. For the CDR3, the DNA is TGTGCCAGCACCCAGGAGGGGGGCTCACCCCTCCACTTT. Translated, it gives CASTQEGGSPLHF.

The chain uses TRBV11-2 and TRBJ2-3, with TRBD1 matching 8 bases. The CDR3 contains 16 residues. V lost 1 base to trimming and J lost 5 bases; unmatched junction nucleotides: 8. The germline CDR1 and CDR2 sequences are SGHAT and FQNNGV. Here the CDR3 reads CASSLGPQGALDTQYF. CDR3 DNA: TGTGCCAGCAGCTTAGGCCCGCAGGGGGCGTTAGATACGCAGTATTTT.

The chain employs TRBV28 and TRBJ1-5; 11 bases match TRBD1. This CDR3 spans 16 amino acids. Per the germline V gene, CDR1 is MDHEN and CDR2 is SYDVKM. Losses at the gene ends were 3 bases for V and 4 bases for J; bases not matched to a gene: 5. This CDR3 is CASSFRDRGKNQPQHF. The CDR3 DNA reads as TGTGCCAGCAGTTTCCGGGACAGGGGGAAAAATCAGCCCCAGCATTTT. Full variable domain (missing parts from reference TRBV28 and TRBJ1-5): DVKVTQSSRYLVKRTGEKVFLECVQDMDHENMFWYRQDPGLGLRLIYFSYDVKMKEKGDIPEGYSVSREKKERFSLILESASTNQTSMYLCASSFRDRGKNQPQHFGDGTRLSIL.

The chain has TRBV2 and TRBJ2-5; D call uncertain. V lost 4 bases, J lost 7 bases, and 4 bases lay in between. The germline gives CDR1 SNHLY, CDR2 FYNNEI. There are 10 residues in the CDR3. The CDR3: CASSVGTQYF. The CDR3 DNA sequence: TGTGCCAGCAGTGTAGGGACCCAGTACTTC.

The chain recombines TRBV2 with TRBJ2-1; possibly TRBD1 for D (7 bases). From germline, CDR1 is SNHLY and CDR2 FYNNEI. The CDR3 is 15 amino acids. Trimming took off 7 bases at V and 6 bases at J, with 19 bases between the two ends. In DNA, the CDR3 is TGTGCCAGCACCGACCAGGAGGGGGCAAGCAATGAGCAGTTCTTC. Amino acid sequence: CASTDQEGASNEQFF.

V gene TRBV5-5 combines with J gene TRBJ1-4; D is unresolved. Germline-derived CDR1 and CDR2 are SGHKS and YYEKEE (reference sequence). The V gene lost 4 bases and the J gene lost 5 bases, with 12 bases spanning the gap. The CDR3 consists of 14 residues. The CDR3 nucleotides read TGTGCCAGCAGCGAGCGCCTCCGGAATGAAAAACTGTTTTTT. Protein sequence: CASSERLRNEKLFF.

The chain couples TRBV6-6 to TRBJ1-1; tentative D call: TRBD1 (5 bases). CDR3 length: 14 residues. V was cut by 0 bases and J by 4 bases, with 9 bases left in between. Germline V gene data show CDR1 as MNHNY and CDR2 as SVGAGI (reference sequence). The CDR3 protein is CASSYSSRVTEAFF. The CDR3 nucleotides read TGTGCCAGCAGTTACTCGAGCAGGGTCACTGAAGCTTTCTTT.

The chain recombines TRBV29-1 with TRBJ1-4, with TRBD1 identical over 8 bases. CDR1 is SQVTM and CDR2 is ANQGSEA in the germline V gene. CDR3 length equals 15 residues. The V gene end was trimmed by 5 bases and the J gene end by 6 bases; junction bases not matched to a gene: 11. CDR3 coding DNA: TGCAGCGTTACATCCTTAGGACAGGGCGATGAAAAACTGTTTTTT. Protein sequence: CSVTSLGQGDEKLFF.